The clone carrying this TCR beta chain was seen more than once but under ten times. Germline CDR1 and CDR2: MNHNY and SVGAGI (reference sequence). The V end lost 6 bases, the J end lost 2 bases, and 16 bases lay between the germline ends. This CDR3 spans 15 amino acids. This sample was taken from a study of beta chain features in type 1 diabetes. The sequenced template was cDNA made from the entire isolated RNA. Sequencing used immunoSEQ multiplex PCR; TCRdb keeps in-frame clones, though not all of them. Among roughly 170,000 clones, approximately 13% were seen once, and the ten largest hold about 0.59%.

This sequence was found in a woman younger than 30 in good health. Specimen: central memory CD4+ T cells from blood. This rearrangement joins TRBV6-6 to TRBJ1-1; D may be TRBD1 (6 bases). The CDR3 bases are TGTGCCAGCAGCCCCATGACAGGCGCTAACACTGAAGCTTTCTTT. It is translated as CASSPMTGANTEAFF.